This T cell receptor beta chain comes out of a study of T cells in Graves' hyperthyroidism and ophthalmopathy. Germline trimming cut 6 bases from V and 8 bases from J; bases unmatched to any gene: 11. The CDR3 sequence is 14 residues long. This clonotype was recorded a few times. Its antigen is not known. This may stem from a read error, because a much larger clone lies one nucleotide away. Findings and limits, study-wide: Blood also contained most expanded thyroid clonotypes above 0.001.

Patients were excluded because of uncontrolled infection, other autoimmune disease, pregnancy or lactation. The sample, blood from the first hyperthyroidism diagnosis, precedes any ophthalmopathy symptoms. RNA transcripts were the template for amplifying TCR beta CDR3 regions. Using the HTBI primer set, a first-round RT-PCR was run on the TCR CDR3. Each CDR3 protein gets one entry after TCRdb re-called the multiplex PCR reads with MiXCR. The sample shows under 300,000 distinct CDR3 sequences, 14% to 15% of them seen only once. The rearrangement links TRBV12-3 or TRBV12-4 to TRBJ2-3; 7 bases fit TRBD2. Sequenced: blood. This TCR derives from a woman aged 40 to 50 with Graves' hyperthyroidism that later progressed to Graves' ophthalmopathy. The CDR3 nucleotides read TGTGCCAGCAGCCCGATCGGACTAGTCGGTACGCAGTATTTT. It yields the protein CASSPIGLVGTQYF.